Included here is one T cell receptor (beta chain) sequence, with context. Its antigen is not known. Per the germline V gene, CDR1 is MDHEN and CDR2 is SYDVKM. This CDR3 comprises 12 residues. This entry is derived from a study of monozygotic twins with inflammatory bowel disease. Study-wide results and limits: A reduction in TCRbeta diversity (inverse Simpson) was seen in IBD patients relative to healthy co-twins.

TCRdb re-called the 5' RACE reads and shows each CDR3 protein once, DNA omitted. Across 140,000 to 150,000 distinct CDR3 sequences, the top ten clones capture around 1.3% of the sample. Sequenced: blood. This TCR was sampled from a human donor with ulcerative colitis or Crohn's disease, or a healthy co-twin of an affected twin (not recorded which). This rearrangement joins TRBV28 to TRBJ2-7. This chain's CDR3 is CASGAGVYEQYF.